The 15 T cell receptor beta chains below all came from one sample that was sequenced in a study of identical twins. From the 5' RACE reads, TCRdb called clonotypes with MiXCR, one entry per CDR3 protein. Counted here are approximately 500,000 distinct CDR3 sequences, roughly 15% occurring once; the ten biggest clones make up 0.44%. The same sample was also used in a study of yellow fever vaccine responses in identical twins.

The sequenced material came from CD4+ T cells sorted from blood. The receptors derive from a woman aged 18-29 years in good health.

This clonotype occurred a few times. The V and J genes are TRBV12-3 or TRBV12-4 and TRBJ2-7, with 8 bases identical to TRBD1. The V segment lost 6 bases and the J segment 0 bases; nucleotides outside the gene matches: 4. The CDR3 is made up of 14 amino acids. CDR3 sequence (DNA): TGTGCCAGCAGCTCCGACAGGGGCTCCTACGAGCAGTACTTC. This translates into CASSSDRGSYEQYF.

The sample holds many counts of this clonotype. CDR3 in amino acids: CASSSHTGNTGELFF. The DNA of the CDR3 is TGTGCCAGCAGCTCGCACACAGGGAACACCGGGGAGCTGTTTTTT. The gene calls are TRBV7-6 and TRBJ2-2; D might be TRBD1 (5 bases). V lost 4 bases and J 1 base, leaving 10 bases between the germline ends. Germline-derived CDR1 and CDR2 are SGHVS and FNYEAQ. The CDR3 is made up of 15 amino acids.

The chain joins TRBV6-1 to TRBJ1-1; D not resolved. There are 13 residues in the CDR3. V dropped 5 bases and J dropped 5 bases, with 12 bases sitting between them. Germline V lookup: CDR1 MNHNS, CDR2 SASEGT. For the CDR3, the DNA is TGTGCCAGCAGTAGCTTACGGGGTACTGAAGCTTTCTTT. Its translation is CASSSLRGTEAFF.

There are a few counts of this clonotype. The chain uses TRBV5-1 and TRBJ2-5; unclear D gene. Germline CDR1 is SGHRS and CDR2 is YFSETQ. Trimming took off 5 bases at V and 0 bases at J, with 8 bases between the two ends. The CDR3 spans 13 residues. Here the CDR3 reads CASSRKHQETQYF. In nucleotides, the CDR3 is TGCGCCAGCAGTCGAAAACACCAAGAGACCCAGTACTTC.

This clonotype was recorded at least ten times. This chain links TRBV12-3 or TRBV12-4 with TRBJ2-5; 8 bases fit TRBD1. The CDR3 is 13 amino acids. V shed 6 bases, J shed 4 bases, and the junction held 4 bases outside the gene matches. The CDR3: CASRAGGLETQYF. CDR3 in DNA: TGTGCCAGCAGGGCAGGGGGCTTAGAGACCCAGTACTTC.

The chain employs TRBV2 and TRBJ2-5; D might be TRBD1 or TRBD2, each matching 6 bases. The CDR3 length is 14 residues. Per germline, CDR1 SNHLY and CDR2 FYNNEI. Deletions cut 8 bases from V and 4 bases from J, with 17 bases between. CDR3 residues: CASSAEGGGETQYF. Written as DNA, the CDR3 is TGTGCCAGCTCCGCGGAGGGGGGAGGAGAGACCCAGTACTTC.

V is TRBV5-1 and J is TRBJ2-5; 10 bases align to TRBD1. CDR3 length: 16 residues. The junction had 8 bases not matched to a gene; V was cut back by 1 base and J by 5 bases. CDR1 is SGHRS, CDR2 YFSETQ, per germline. CDR3 sequence reads: CASSLWDRGTRETQYF. Here the CDR3 DNA reads TGCGCCAGCAGCTTGTGGGACAGGGGAACCCGGGAGACCCAGTACTTC. Combining the CDR3 with reference TRBV5-1 and TRBJ2-5 gives the whole variable domain KAGVTQTPRYLIKTRGQQVTLSCSPISGHRSVSWYQQTPGQGLQFLFEYFSETQRNKGNFPGRFSGRQFSNSRSEMNVSTLELGDSALYLCASSLWDRGTRETQYFGPGTRLLVL.

The gene calls are TRBV7-9 and TRBJ2-1, with 10 bases fitting TRBD2. The CDR3 length is 16 residues. V lost 1 base and J lost 7; bases outside the gene matches: 7. The germline V gene has CDR1 SEHNR and CDR2 FQNEAQ (reference sequence). The CDR3 loop reads CASSLGTRTSGNEQFF. The CDR3 nucleotides are TGTGCCAGCAGCTTAGGGACTAGGACTAGCGGTAATGAGCAGTTCTTC. Combining the CDR3 with reference TRBV7-9 and TRBJ2-1 gives the whole variable domain DTGVSQNPRHKITKRGQNVTFRCDPISEHNRLYWYRQTLGQGPEFLTYFQNEAQLEKSRLLSDRFSAERPKGSFSTLEIQRTEQGDSAMYLCASSLGTRTSGNEQFFGPGTRLTVL.

This clonotype came up a few times. This chain links TRBV3-1 with TRBJ2-5, with 12 positions matching TRBD2. This CDR3 has 17 amino acids. In germline, CDR1 is LGHDT, CDR2 YNNKEL (reference sequence). Trimming removed 1 base from V and 1 base from J; junction bases left unmatched: 4. Here the CDR3 reads CASSQATSGGFQETQYF. The CDR3, as DNA: TGTGCCAGCAGCCAAGCGACTAGCGGGGGATTCCAAGAGACCCAGTACTTC.

This clonotype was picked up a small number of times. The chain carries TRBV2 and TRBJ2-2, with TRBD1 identical over 7 bases. The CDR3 has 19 residues. Germline V gives CDR1 SNHLY, CDR2 FYNNEI. J was trimmed by 2 bases and V by 4 bases; bases with no gene match: 16. The CDR3, as DNA: TGTGCCAGCAGTGGAGGGTCGATCGGGACAGAGAGAAACACCGGGGAGCTGTTTTTT. Translation: CASSGGSIGTERNTGELFF.

This clonotype was detected a few times. This chain links TRBV4-1 with TRBJ2-2; TRBD2 aligns across 10 bases. V lost 5 bases, J lost 3 bases, and 9 bases stayed unmatched. Germline V CDR1 and CDR2: MGHRA, YSYEKL. The length of the CDR3 is 17 residues. CDR3 bases: TGCGCCAGCAGCTCCCCAACTAGCGGGGTAGACACCGGGGAGCTGTTTTTT. Its translation: CASSSPTSGVDTGELFF.

V gene TRBV12-3 or TRBV12-4 combines with J gene TRBJ1-6; 9 bases align to TRBD1. J lost 8 bases, V lost 5 bases, and 1 base had no gene match. The CDR3 extends over 13 amino acids. This CDR3 is CASSRTGDSPLHF. CDR3 bases: TGTGCCAGCAGTCGGACAGGGGATTCACCCCTCCACTTT.

V and J are TRBV24-1 and TRBJ2-6, with a weak D call TRBD1 (6 bases). Trimming removed 4 bases from V and 0 bases from J, with 15 bases in between. Looked up from germline, CDR1 is KGHDR and CDR2 is SFDVKD. The CDR3 runs 18 residues. The CDR3 reads CATSDTGKHTSGANVLTF. DNA for the CDR3: TGTGCCACCAGTGACACAGGGAAACACACCTCTGGGGCCAACGTCCTGACTTTC.

This clonotype was observed a handful of times. The chain carries TRBV10-3 and TRBJ2-2; D gene uncertain. Trimming removed 6 bases at V and 1 base at J, with 9 bases between. In germline, CDR1 is ENHRY, CDR2 SYGVKD. The CDR3 loop spans 14 amino acids. CDR3 in DNA: TGTGCCATCAGGCAGACCGGGAACACCGGGGAGCTGTTTTTT. Amino acids: CAIRQTGNTGELFF.

This chain links TRBV7-9 with TRBJ1-2; 8 bases are shared with TRBD1. Trimming took 5 bases from V and 4 from J; bases not matched to a gene: 9. Germline V gives CDR1 SEHNR, CDR2 FQNEAQ (reference sequence). The length of the CDR3 is 15 residues. The CDR3 bases are TGTGCCAGCAGCCTTAGTCAGGGGGCGGCCTATGGCTACACCTTC. It yields the protein CASSLSQGAAYGYTF.